This T cell receptor beta chain was recorded in a study of molecular identifiers for immune sequencing clone quantification. Study outcomes and limitations: Clones that had above 20 RNA copies took up over 98% of effector molecules but under 1% in naive cells.

TCRdb reprocessed the PCR reads with MiXCR, giving one entry per CDR3 protein. Altogether under 600,000 distinct CDR3 sequences are present, about 21% being singletons, with the ten largest covering roughly 0.81%. In regard to this clonotype: Its antigen is unknown.

This CDR3 has 16 residues. The germline V gene has CDR1 MGHRA and CDR2 YSYEKL. V shed 0 bases, J shed 4 bases, and the junction held 8 bases outside the gene matches. Input material: naive CD8+ T cells from blood, with Jurkat cell RNA spiked in. Subset given: FACS-sorted CD8+CD4-CCR7+CD45RA+ naive T cells. The chain combines TRBV4-1 with TRBJ2-7; 8 positions match TRBD1. The source is a human donor in good health. Some libraries in this study had Jurkat cell RNA spiked in. Written as DNA, the CDR3 is TGCGCCAGCAGCCAAGATATAGGACAGGGATTGTACGAGCAGTACTTC. It translates to CASSQDIGQGLYEQYF.